Sequencing of this T cell receptor (beta chain) was carried out in a study of neoadjuvant anti-PD-1 for oral cavity cancer. Overall study context: Patients mostly received three to four biweekly nivolumab doses at 3 mg/kg before surgery. General study findings and limits: Each response group had just three patients in TCR analyses. Higher pretreatment blood Treg/Th17 ratios correlated with higher pretreatment blood and lower post-treatment tumor TCRbeta clonality.

About this clone itself: The antigen remains unidentified. One junction end disagrees with the germline gene, perhaps due to a read error.

Time point here: after neoadjuvant nivolumab, at surgical resection. Most PBMC samples had roughly 0.45 ug input DNA in six replicates. Sequencing used immunoSEQ multiplex PCR; TCRdb keeps in-frame clones, though not all of them. This sample has about 12,000 clones, with roughly 70% found just once. The sequenced sample was PBMCs, obtained after nivolumab (anti-PD-1) treatment. The TCR sequence derives from a person aged 35-79 years with oral cavity squamous cell carcinoma.

The CDR3 here is CASRLGGRTGLYQPQHF. For the CDR3, the DNA is TGTGCCAGCAGATTAGGTGGCAGGACAGGACTTTATCAGCCCCAGCATTTT. The chain carries TRBV7-8 and TRBJ1-5; 7 positions agree with TRBD1. The CDR3 runs to 17 residues. CDR1 SGHVS and CDR2 FQNEAQ come from the germline V gene.